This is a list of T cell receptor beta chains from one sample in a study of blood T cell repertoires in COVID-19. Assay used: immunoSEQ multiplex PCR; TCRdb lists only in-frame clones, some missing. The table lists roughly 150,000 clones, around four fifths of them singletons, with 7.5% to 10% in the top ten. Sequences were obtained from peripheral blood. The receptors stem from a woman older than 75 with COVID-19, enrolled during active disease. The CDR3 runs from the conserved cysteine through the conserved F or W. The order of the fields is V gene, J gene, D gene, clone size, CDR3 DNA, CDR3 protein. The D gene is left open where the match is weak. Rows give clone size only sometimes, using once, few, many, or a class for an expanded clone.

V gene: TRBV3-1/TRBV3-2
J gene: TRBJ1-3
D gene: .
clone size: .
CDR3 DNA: TGTGCCAGCAGCTCCGGCTCTGGAAACACCATATATTTT
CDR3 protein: CASSSGSGNTIYF

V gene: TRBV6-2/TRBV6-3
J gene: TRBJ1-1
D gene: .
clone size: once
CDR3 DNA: TGTGCCAGCAGCCCTCCTGCGGGGGAGAGAAGGACTGAAGCTTTCTTT
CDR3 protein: CASSPPAGERRTEAFF

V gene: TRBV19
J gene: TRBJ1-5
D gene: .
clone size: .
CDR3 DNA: TGTGCCAGTAGTATAGCGAGGGATCAGCCCCAGCATTTT
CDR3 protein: CASSIARDQPQHF

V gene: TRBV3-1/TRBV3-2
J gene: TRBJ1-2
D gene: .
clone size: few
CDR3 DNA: TGTGCCAGCAGCCAAGAAGGGAGGCGGGGCTACACCTTC
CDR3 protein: CASSQEGRRGYTF

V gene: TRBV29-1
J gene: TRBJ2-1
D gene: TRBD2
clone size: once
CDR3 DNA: TGCAGCGTACGTCGGTCGCAGACTAGCGGGAGCGACGAGCAGTTCTTC
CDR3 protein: CSVRRSQTSGSDEQFF

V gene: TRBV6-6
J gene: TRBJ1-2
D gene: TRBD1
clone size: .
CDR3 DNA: TGTGCCAGCAGTTACACCCCGGACAGGGCAAACTATGGCTACACCTTC
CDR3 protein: CASSYTPDRANYGYTF

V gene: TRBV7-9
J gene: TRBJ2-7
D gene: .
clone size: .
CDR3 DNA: TGTGCCAGCAGCCCTATTACGTGGACAGTCTCCTACGAGCAGTACTTC
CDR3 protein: CASSPITWTVSYEQYF

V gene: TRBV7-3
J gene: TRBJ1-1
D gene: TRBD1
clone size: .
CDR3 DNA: TGTGCCAGCAGCTTAAGGGGACAGGGAGGAACAGCTTTCTTT
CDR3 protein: CASSLRGQGGTAFF

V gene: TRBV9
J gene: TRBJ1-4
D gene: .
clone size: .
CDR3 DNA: TGTGCCAGCTCTATGGGAGAACATAATGAAAAACTGTTTTTT
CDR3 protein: CASSMGEHNEKLFF

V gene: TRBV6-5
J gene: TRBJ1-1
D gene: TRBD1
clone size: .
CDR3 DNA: TGTGCCAGCACGGAGGGGGCCAACACTGAAGCTTTCTTT
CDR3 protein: CASTEGANTEAFF

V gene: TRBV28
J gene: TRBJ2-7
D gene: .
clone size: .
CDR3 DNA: TGTGCCAGCAGACCCGACAGCTACGAGCAGTACTTC
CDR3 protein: CASRPDSYEQYF

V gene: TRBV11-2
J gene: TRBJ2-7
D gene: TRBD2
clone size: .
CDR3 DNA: TGTGCCAGCAGCTTACCCGGCGGGAGCGGATCCTACGAGCAGTACTTC
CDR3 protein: CASSLPGGSGSYEQYF